The rows below give T cell receptor beta chains drawn from one sample of a study of cytomegalovirus exposure and HLA in healthy donors. Assay: immunoSEQ multiplex PCR; the TCRdb copy retains only in-frame clones and omits some. The data contain 150,000 to 200,000 clones, about 70% of them singletons. Material: PBMCs. These receptors originate from a male donor in good health and CMV-seronegative. Each CDR3 is given with its conserved first and last residue. The D gene is left open where the match is weak. Size is omitted from some rows. Given values are once, few, many or a class for expanded clones.

v_call: TRBV28
d_call: TRBD1
clone_size: -
j_call: TRBJ2-7
cdr3_aa: CASRAGTAGPYEQYF
cdr3_nt: TGTGCCAGCAGGGCAGGGACAGCCGGCCCCTACGAGCAGTACTTC

v_call: TRBV27
d_call: TRBD1
clone_size: few
j_call: TRBJ2-7
cdr3_aa: CASRAYRGPIYEQYF
cdr3_nt: TGTGCCAGCAGGGCCTACAGGGGCCCAATCTACGAGCAGTACTTC

v_call: TRBV5-1
d_call: -
clone_size: -
j_call: TRBJ1-5
cdr3_aa: CASSLSGGNQPQHF
cdr3_nt: TGCGCCAGCAGCTTGTCCGGGGGGAATCAGCCCCAGCATTTT

v_call: TRBV28
d_call: -
clone_size: -
j_call: TRBJ1-5
cdr3_aa: CASSLRLSNQPQHF
cdr3_nt: TGTGCCAGCAGTTTAAGACTAAGCAATCAGCCCCAGCATTTT

v_call: TRBV6-5
d_call: -
clone_size: -
j_call: TRBJ1-1
cdr3_aa: CASSQRAGGTEAFF
cdr3_nt: TGTGCCAGCAGCCAGAGGGCGGGTGGGACTGAAGCTTTCTTT

v_call: TRBV19
d_call: -
clone_size: -
j_call: TRBJ2-5
cdr3_aa: CASSPRGGLETQYF
cdr3_nt: TGTGCCAGTAGTCCCAGGGGAGGGCTAGAGACCCAGTACTTC

v_call: TRBV6-6
d_call: -
clone_size: few
j_call: TRBJ1-1
cdr3_aa: CASSPIGQMNTEAFF
cdr3_nt: TGTGCCAGCAGTCCTATCGGACAGATGAACACTGAAGCTTTCTTT

v_call: TRBV4-3
d_call: TRBD2
clone_size: -
j_call: TRBJ2-3
cdr3_aa: CASSRTRGGSDTQYF
cdr3_nt: TGCGCCAGCAGCCGAACTAGGGGAGGGTCAGATACGCAGTATTTT

v_call: TRBV4-1
d_call: -
clone_size: once
j_call: TRBJ1-2
cdr3_aa: CASSQGHGYGYTF
cdr3_nt: TGCGCCAGCAGCCAAGGACACGGCTATGGCTACACCTTC

v_call: TRBV4-2
d_call: TRBD1
clone_size: -
j_call: TRBJ2-5
cdr3_aa: CASSPSHLPGTGQETQYF
cdr3_nt: TGTGCCAGCAGCCCGTCCCACCTTCCCGGGACAGGGCAAGAGACCCAGTACTTC

v_call: TRBV4-1
d_call: TRBD2
clone_size: -
j_call: TRBJ2-2
cdr3_aa: CASSQDLAISGTWRNTGELFF
cdr3_nt: TGCGCCAGCAGCCAAGATCTCGCGATCAGCGGGACTTGGAGAAACACCGGGGAGCTGTTTTTT

v_call: TRBV18
d_call: -
clone_size: -
j_call: TRBJ2-7
cdr3_aa: CASSPRQASYEQYF
cdr3_nt: TGTGCCAGCTCACCACGACAGGCCTCCTACGAGCAGTACTTC

v_call: TRBV7-8
d_call: TRBD1
clone_size: -
j_call: TRBJ2-3
cdr3_aa: CASSLRDRVSDTQYF
cdr3_nt: TGTGCCAGCAGCCTCCGGGACAGGGTTTCAGATACGCAGTATTTT

v_call: TRBV9
d_call: -
clone_size: -
j_call: TRBJ1-6
cdr3_aa: CASSAYPGGESRSSYNSPLHF
cdr3_nt: TGTGCCAGCAGCGCTTACCCGGGGGGGGAGTCCAGAAGCTCCTATAATTCACCCCTCCACTTT

v_call: TRBV19
d_call: -
clone_size: -
j_call: TRBJ1-1
cdr3_aa: CASSITGYGTEAFF
cdr3_nt: TGTGCCAGTAGTATTACAGGGTACGGCACTGAAGCTTTCTTT

v_call: TRBV7-2
d_call: TRBD2
clone_size: -
j_call: TRBJ2-7
cdr3_aa: CASSLAQLAGAYEQYF
cdr3_nt: TGTGCCAGCAGCTTAGCGCAACTAGCGGGAGCCTACGAGCAGTACTTC

v_call: TRBV18
d_call: TRBD2
clone_size: -
j_call: TRBJ2-3
cdr3_aa: CASSLILAGGKDTQYF
cdr3_nt: TGTGCCAGCTCCCTAATACTAGCGGGGGGCAAGGATACGCAGTATTTT

v_call: TRBV4-1
d_call: -
clone_size: -
j_call: TRBJ1-5
cdr3_aa: CASSQTLLQGRRGQPQHF
cdr3_nt: TGCGCCAGCAGCCAAACGCTCTTGCAGGGTAGAAGAGGTCAGCCCCAGCATTTT

v_call: TRBV5-1
d_call: -
clone_size: -
j_call: TRBJ2-3
cdr3_aa: CASSTADTDTQYF
cdr3_nt: TGCGCCAGCAGCACGGCGGACACAGATACGCAGTATTTT

v_call: TRBV4-1
d_call: TRBD1
clone_size: -
j_call: TRBJ1-5
cdr3_aa: CASSQGGGTGISQPQHF
cdr3_nt: TGCGCCAGCAGCCAAGGGGGAGGGACAGGTATTAGTCAGCCCCAGCATTTT

v_call: TRBV7-9
d_call: TRBD1
clone_size: -
j_call: TRBJ2-1
cdr3_aa: CASSWGTGRYNEQFF
cdr3_nt: TGTGCCAGCAGCTGGGGGACAGGGCGCTACAATGAGCAGTTCTTC

v_call: TRBV2
d_call: TRBD2
clone_size: few
j_call: TRBJ2-7
cdr3_aa: CASSEGPAGGLYEQYF
cdr3_nt: TGTGCCAGCAGTGAGGGTCCAGCGGGAGGCCTCTACGAGCAGTACTTC